Listed below are T cell receptor beta chains from one sample, sequenced in a study of blood T cells in healthy people across ages. TCRdb re-derived calls from the 5' RACE reads in MiXCR, one entry per CDR3 protein. The sample has 1.5 million to 2 million distinct CDR3 sequences; 35% to 50% are singletons. The sequencing input was blood. The receptor set was obtained from a human donor in good health. Each CDR3 is given with its conserved first and last residue. A D gene is named only where the DNA matches it firmly. Expanded clones get a size class; other rows say once, few or many, or leave the size out.

j_call	d_call	clone_size	v_call	cdr3_aa	cdr3_nt
TRBJ1-2	TRBD1	few	TRBV9	CASSGTGGPPSDYTF	TGTGCCAGCAGCGGGACAGGGGGTCCTCCCTCTGACTACACCTTC
TRBJ2-5	TRBD1	few	TRBV7-2	CASTTDRGGTQYF	TGTGCCAGCACCACCGACAGGGGGGGGACCCAGTACTTC
TRBJ1-1	.	.	TRBV5-6	CASSLGALGLNTEAFF	TGTGCCAGCAGCTTAGGGGCTTTGGGGCTGAACACTGAAGCTTTCTTT
TRBJ2-1	TRBD1	.	TRBV6-2/TRBV6-3	CASSYTGDNEQFF	TGTGCCAGCAGTTACACAGGGGACAATGAGCAGTTCTTC
TRBJ2-7	.	.	TRBV4-3	CASSQDTRHEQYF	TGCGCCAGCAGCCAAGATACCAGGCACGAGCAGTACTTC
TRBJ1-4	.	.	TRBV7-6	CASSSSGWKLFF	TGTGCCAGCAGCTCCTCAGGGTGGAAACTGTTTTTT
TRBJ2-7	.	many	TRBV7-9	CASSRDNPYEQYF	TGTGCCAGCAGCCGGGACAACCCCTACGAGCAGTACTTC
TRBJ1-1	.	.	TRBV11-1	CASSFGAGRSTEAFF	TGTGCCAGCAGCTTCGGCGCAGGGAGGAGCACTGAAGCTTTCTTT
TRBJ1-2	.	.	TRBV10-3	CAISEGAEGANYGYTF	TGTGCCATCAGTGAGGGTGCTGAGGGAGCTAACTATGGCTACACCTTC
TRBJ2-5	.	.	TRBV27	CASSLDAQETQYF	TGTGCCAGCAGTTTGGATGCGCAAGAGACCCAGTACTTC
TRBJ1-2	.	few	TRBV6-1	CASSELDPYGYTF	TGTGCCAGCAGTGAACTCGACCCGTATGGCTACACCTTC
TRBJ2-1	TRBD2	few	TRBV7-3	CASSLTSGGAHNEQFF	TGTGCCAGCAGCTTAACGAGCGGGGGGGCTCACAATGAGCAGTTCTTC
TRBJ2-1	TRBD2	.	TRBV4-3	CASSQERGRGGRPYNEQFF	TGCGCCAGCAGCCAAGAGCGGGGACGGGGGGGCCGTCCCTACAATGAGCAGTTCTTC
TRBJ2-7	TRBD1	.	TRBV29-1	CSATTGVSYEQYF	TGCAGCGCTACGACAGGGGTCTCCTACGAGCAGTACTTC
TRBJ2-7	.	.	TRBV20-1	CSARTWEETYEQYF	TGCAGTGCTCGGACGTGGGAGGAAACCTACGAGCAGTACTTC
TRBJ2-1	TRBD2	.	TRBV7-2	CASSPLAAVSYNEQFF	TGTGCCAGCAGCCCACTAGCGGCGGTCTCCTACAATGAGCAGTTCTTC
TRBJ2-3	TRBD1	few	TRBV2	CASRGTGMVTDTQYF	TGTGCCAGCAGGGGGACAGGGATGGTAACAGATACGCAGTATTTT
TRBJ2-7	TRBD2	few	TRBV5-1	CASQLVGGYEQYF	TGCGCCAGCCAATTGGTGGGGGGGTACGAGCAGTACTTC
TRBJ2-1	TRBD2	few	TRBV7-2	CASSPRAASGGRNEQFF	TGTGCCAGCAGCCCCCGGGCGGCTAGCGGGGGGAGGAATGAGCAGTTCTTC
TRBJ1-2	.	few	TRBV29-1	CSAPRAYGYTF	TGCAGCGCCCCTCGGGCTTATGGCTACACCTTC
TRBJ2-3	TRBD2	.	TRBV9	CASSGSGGHTDTQYF	TGTGCCAGCAGCGGTAGCGGGGGGCACACAGATACGCAGTATTTT
TRBJ2-5	.	.	TRBV5-1	CASSLVGDVGTETQYF	TGCGCCAGCAGCTTGGTAGGGGACGTAGGGACGGAGACCCAGTACTTC
TRBJ1-1	TRBD1	.	TRBV7-6	CASIQSGQDNTEAFF	TGTGCCAGCATCCAATCGGGACAGGACAACACTGAAGCTTTCTTT
TRBJ2-3	TRBD1	.	TRBV10-3	CAIRPDREADTQYF	TGTGCCATCAGGCCAGACAGGGAAGCAGATACGCAGTATTTT
TRBJ1-2	.	.	TRBV11-1	CASSPAAINYGYTF	TGTGCCAGCAGTCCGGCAGCGATAAACTATGGCTACACCTTC
TRBJ1-2	.	.	TRBV9	CASSPHGGDRYGYTF	TGTGCCAGCAGCCCCCATGGAGGGGACCGCTATGGCTACACCTTC
TRBJ1-5	.	.	TRBV7-2	CASSLYGKQNQPQHF	TGTGCCAGCAGCTTATACGGCAAGCAGAATCAGCCCCAGCATTTT
TRBJ1-2	.	.	TRBV5-1	CASSSLTGSSGGYTF	TGCGCCAGCAGCTCTCTGACAGGATCTTCGGGAGGCTACACCTTC
TRBJ2-3	.	few	TRBV7-2	CASSFSRAGDTQYF	TGTGCCAGCAGCTTCTCCCGGGCCGGGGATACGCAGTATTTT